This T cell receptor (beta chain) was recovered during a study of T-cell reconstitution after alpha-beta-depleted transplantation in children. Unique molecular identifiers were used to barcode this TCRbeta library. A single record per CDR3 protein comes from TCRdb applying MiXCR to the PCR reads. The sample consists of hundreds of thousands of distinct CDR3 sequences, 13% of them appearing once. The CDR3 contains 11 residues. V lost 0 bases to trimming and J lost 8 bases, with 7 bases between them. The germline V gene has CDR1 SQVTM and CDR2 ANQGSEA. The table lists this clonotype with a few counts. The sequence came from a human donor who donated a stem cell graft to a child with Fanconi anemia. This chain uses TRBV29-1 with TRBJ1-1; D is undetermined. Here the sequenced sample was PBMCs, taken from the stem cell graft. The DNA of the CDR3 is TGCAGCGTTGAAGAAGCAGTGGAAGCTTTCTTT. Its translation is CSVEEAVEAFF. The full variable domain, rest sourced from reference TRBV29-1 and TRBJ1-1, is SAVISQKPSRDICQRGTSLTIQCQVDSQVTMMFWYRQQPGQSLTLIATANQGSEATYESGFVIDKFPISRPNLTFSTLTVSNMSPEDSSIYLCSVEEAVEAFFGQGTRLTVV.